This T cell receptor beta chain was found in a study of blood T cell repertoires in COVID-19. Study-wide background: Samples representing acute and convalescent COVID-19 were sourced from the United States, Italy and Spain.

Profiled with immunoSEQ multiplex PCR; TCRdb holds only in-frame clones, not every one. Of 12,000 or so clones detected, 90% appear once; the ten largest clones hold roughly 13%. Germline CDR1 and CDR2: LNHNV and YYDKDF (reference sequence). The CDR3 is made up of 14 amino acids. V was clipped by 1 base and J by 6 bases, with 13 bases between them. The receptor comes from a man in his 70s with active COVID-19. The rearrangement joins TRBV15 to TRBJ2-7; a possible D gene is TRBD2 (6 bases). Sequencing input: peripheral blood. CDR3 protein: CATSRVRGAGEQYF. The CDR3 region has the DNA TGTGCCACCAGCAGAGTGCGGGGAGCAGGCGAGCAGTACTTC.